Presented here are 21 T cell receptor beta chains from one specimen sequenced in a study of T cells in localized non-small cell lung cancer. Produced via immunoSEQ multiplex PCR; TCRdb's table is partial and in-frame only. The table lists about 33,000 clones, about 90% of them singletons. Sequenced material: peripheral blood, taken before any cancer treatment. The source of these receptors is an older female donor with stage I lung adenocarcinoma.

This chain uses TRBV5-1 with TRBJ1-2; 10 bases fit TRBD1. The germline CDR1 and CDR2 sequences are SGHRS and YFSETQ. Unmatched junction bases numbered 5, after V lost 4 bases and J lost 5 bases. CDR3 size: 14 residues. Written as DNA, the CDR3 is TGCGCCAGCAGCATGACAGGGGGCGCGTATGGCTACACCTTC. Amino acid sequence: CASSMTGGAYGYTF.

This clone was recorded only once. The chain employs TRBV10-3 and TRBJ1-1; no definite D call. Trimming left V 0 bases short and J 8 bases short, with 7 bases between. This CDR3 is 12 amino acids long. Germline V gene sequence: CDR1 ENHRY, CDR2 SYGVKD. The CDR3 nucleotides read TGTGCCATCAGTGAGTCAATTGGGGAAGCTTTCTTT. Translation gives CAISESIGEAFF.

This clone has a single count. The chain combines TRBV28 with TRBJ1-5; D possibly corresponds to TRBD1 (6 bases). From germline, CDR1 is MDHEN and CDR2 SYDVKM. V lost 2 bases, J lost 3 bases, and 8 bases lay in between. The CDR3 loop spans 14 amino acids. In nucleotides, the CDR3 is TGTGCCAGCAGTTTAGGGGGGGCCAATCAGCCCCAGCATTTT. This encodes CASSLGGANQPQHF.

The chain links TRBV19 to TRBJ2-3; 8 nucleotides line up with TRBD2. The CDR3 is 16 residues long. Germline loops: CDR1 LNHDA, CDR2 SQIVND (reference sequence). Unmatched junction bases numbered 8, after V lost 5 bases and J lost 1 base. The CDR3 region has the DNA TGTGCCAGTAGTCCGGGTAGCGGGGTTGGCACAGATACGCAGTATTTT. Protein: CASSPGSGVGTDTQYF.

The chain combines TRBV10-3 with TRBJ1-2; D uncertain. With 0 bases removed from V and 7 bases from J, the gap between germline ends came to 9 bases. This CDR3 spans 13 amino acids. Looked up from germline, CDR1 is ENHRY and CDR2 is SYGVKD. Here the CDR3 DNA reads TGTGCCATCAGTGAGTCGAGAGGGTTTGGCTACACCTTC. This sequence encodes CAISESRGFGYTF.

This rearrangement joins TRBV6-1 to TRBJ2-7; possibly TRBD1 or TRBD2 for D (5 bases each). The length of the CDR3 is 15 residues. Germline V lookup: CDR1 MNHNS, CDR2 SASEGT. V was cut by 4 bases and J by 6 bases, with 19 bases left in between. The CDR3 DNA is TGTGCCAGCAGTGCCGGGACGGGGTACGTGGGCGAGCAGTACTTC. Translated, it gives CASSAGTGYVGEQYF.

This chain's CDR3 is CASSSGTSYEQYF. The CDR3 DNA sequence: TGTGCCAGCAGTTCCGGGACCTCCTACGAGCAGTACTTC. V and J are TRBV6-5 and TRBJ2-7; D could derive from TRBD1 or TRBD2 (5 bases each). Germline lookup yields CDR1 MNHEY and CDR2 SVGAGI. This CDR3 comprises 13 residues. V was clipped by 4 bases and J by 0 bases, with 7 bases between them.

The chain links TRBV10-3 to TRBJ1-6; possible D gene TRBD1, 6 bases. This CDR3 spans 15 amino acids. Germline CDR1 is ENHRY and CDR2 is SYGVKD. Trimming pared 3 bases from V and 5 bases from J, leaving 11 bases between. The CDR3 is CAISEGTSNNSPLHF. The CDR3 region has the DNA TGTGCCATCAGTGAAGGGACATCTAATAATTCACCCCTCCACTTT.

The chain combines TRBV5-6 with TRBJ1-3; 7 nucleotides line up with TRBD1. The CDR3 totals 14 residues. The V and J ends lost 4 bases and 6 bases, in that order; junction bases with no gene match: 7. The germline V gene has CDR1 SGHDT and CDR2 YYEEEE. CDR3 amino acids: CASSPTGLENTIYF. In DNA form, the CDR3 reads TGTGCCAGCAGCCCGACAGGGCTTGAAAACACCATATATTTT.

The rearrangement uses TRBV4-1 and TRBJ2-1; D is possibly TRBD2 (5 bases). V lost 1 base and J lost 8, with 12 bases in between. The CDR3 totals 14 residues. In germline, CDR1 is MGHRA, CDR2 YSYEKL. The CDR3 sequence is CASSQVPGVDEQFF. The CDR3 DNA follows: TGCGCCAGCAGCCAAGTTCCCGGGGTTGATGAGCAGTTCTTC.

This clone was seen only once. This sequence joins TRBV5-1 and TRBJ2-7; a weak D match, TRBD2 (6 bases). Germline CDR1 is SGHRS and CDR2 is YFSETQ. This CDR3 region has 14 residues. V was trimmed by 1 base and J by 0 bases, leaving 8 bases between them. The CDR3 loop reads CASSLTGVSYEQYF. In DNA form, the CDR3 reads TGCGCCAGCAGCTTGACGGGAGTCTCCTACGAGCAGTACTTC. Drawing the rest from reference TRBV5-1 and TRBJ2-7, the complete variable domain is KAGVTQTPRYLIKTRGQQVTLSCSPISGHRSVSWYQQTPGQGLQFLFEYFSETQRNKGNFPGRFSGRQFSNSRSEMNVSTLELGDSALYLCASSLTGVSYEQYFGPGTRLTVT.

This chain uses TRBV15 with TRBJ2-1; D perhaps matches TRBD1 (8 bases). The germline V gene encodes CDR1 LNHNV and CDR2 YYDKDF (reference sequence). V lost 5 bases and J lost 8, with 19 bases in between. The CDR3 length is 15 residues. The CDR3, as DNA: TGTGCCACCAGCGGGGGGGACAGGCCGCCCGATGAGCAGTTCTTC. Its protein product is CATSGGDRPPDEQFF.

The chain is built from TRBV5-1 and TRBJ1-2; D gene ambiguous. Trimming shortened V by 4 bases and J by 0 bases, and 16 bases separated the two germline ends. The CDR3 runs to 16 residues. Germline V gene lookup returns CDR1 SGHRS and CDR2 YFSETQ. CDR3 bases: TGCGCCAGCAGCCTCACTACAGTAAACACTAACTATGGCTACACCTTC. Translating gives CASSLTTVNTNYGYTF.

The chain links TRBV6-1 to TRBJ1-4; TRBD1 is a possible D gene (6 bases). The germline gives CDR1 MNHNS, CDR2 SASEGT. Trimming pared 2 bases from V and 2 bases from J, leaving 12 bases between. This CDR3 region has 16 residues. The CDR3 DNA follows: TGTGCCAGCAGTGAACTCAGGGGCTCTACTAATGAAAAACTGTTTTTT. Translation: CASSELRGSTNEKLFF.

The rearrangement joins TRBV28 to TRBJ2-1, with D unresolved. Between the trimmed V and J ends, which lost 6 bases and 1 base, there was a span of 19 bases. The CDR3 has 17 residues. Germline assignment: CDR1 MDHEN and CDR2 SYDVKM. Here the CDR3 reads CASSKSDGSASYNEQFF. The CDR3 DNA reads TGTGCCAGCAGCAAATCGGACGGAAGCGCTTCCTACAATGAGCAGTTCTTC. The full variable domain, completed using reference TRBV28 and TRBJ2-1, is DVKVTQSSRYLVKRTGEKVFLECVQDMDHENMFWYRQDPGLGLRLIYFSYDVKMKEKGDIPEGYSVSREKKERFSLILESASTNQTSMYLCASSKSDGSASYNEQFFGPGTRLTVL.

CDR3 in amino acids: CAGGGQGETQYF. The CDR3 bases are TGTGCCGGGGGGGGACAGGGAGAGACCCAGTACTTC. V and J are TRBV30 and TRBJ2-5; TRBD1 agrees at 9 bases. With 8 bases clipped from V and 4 bases from J, the junction kept 5 bases outside the gene matches. Germline V gene lookup returns CDR1 GTSNPN and CDR2 SVGIG (reference sequence). CDR3 length: 12 residues. Together with reference TRBV30 and TRBJ2-5, the CDR3 gives the full variable domain: SQTIHQWPATLVQPVGSPLSLECTVEGTSNPNLYWYRQAAGRGLQLLFYSVGIGQISSEVPQNLSASRPQDRQFILSSKKLLLSDSGFYLCAGGGQGETQYFGPGTRLLVL.

The rearrangement uses TRBV18 and TRBJ1-1, with a tentative D call TRBD1 (6 bases). There are 15 residues in the CDR3. V lost 3 bases to trimming and J lost 4 bases, with 15 bases between them. Germline-derived CDR1 and CDR2 are KGHSH and LQKENI. The CDR3 reads CASSPKQTGRTEAFF. The DNA of the CDR3 is TGTGCCAGCTCACCGAAACAGACAGGCCGCACTGAAGCTTTCTTT.

V gene TRBV30 combines with J gene TRBJ1-2; D is unresolved. The CDR3 loop spans 10 amino acids. Per germline, CDR1 GTSNPN and CDR2 SVGIG (reference sequence). Trimming removed 5 bases from V and 13 bases from J, with 14 bases in between. The CDR3 sequence is CAWGDDRCTF. The CDR3 DNA follows: TGTGCCTGGGGAGATGATCGGTGCACCTTC.

The chain combines TRBV10-1 with TRBJ2-7; a weak D match, TRBD2 (6 bases). The closer fit of TRBJ2-1 to the DNA end suggests the J call may be wrong. Germline CDR1 and CDR2: WNHNN and SYGVQD (reference sequence). This CDR3 spans 14 amino acids. The DNA of the CDR3 is TGCGCCAGCAGTCGGAGGGGAACCTACAATGAGCAGTTCTTC. Protein product: CASSRRGTYNEQFF.

The CDR3 DNA reads as TGTGCCAGCAGCGAGGACAGTCTCAGCTCACCCCTCCACTTT. Protein product: CASSEDSLSSPLHF. V and J are TRBV7-6 and TRBJ1-6; D perhaps matches TRBD1 (6 bases). Germline values: CDR1 SGHVS, CDR2 FNYEAQ. Deletions cut 5 bases from V and 10 bases from J, with 15 bases between. The CDR3 totals 14 residues.

This chain connects TRBV10-1 to TRBJ2-7; D ambiguous. The CDR3 sequence is 11 residues long. The V end was cut by 3 bases, the J end by 4 bases, with 4 bases between. The germline V gene encodes CDR1 WNHNN and CDR2 SYGVQD (reference sequence). CDR3 DNA: TGCGCCAGCAGTGACCTGTACGAGCAGTACTTC. Translation gives CASSDLYEQYF.